The sequence of this T cell receptor beta chain was determined in a study of blood T cell repertoires in COVID-19. Only in-frame clones appear in the TCRdb table, and some are missing; sequencing was by immunoSEQ multiplex PCR. Found here are 110,000 or so clones, about 84% of them singletons; the top ten hold about 1.6%. Germline lookup yields CDR1 SGHRS and CDR2 YFSETQ. V lost 2 bases, J lost 3 bases, and 7 bases lay in between. The CDR3 runs to 13 residues. The receptor was derived from a man aged 50 or older with acute or convalescent COVID-19. The sample comprised peripheral blood. The chain employs TRBV5-1 and TRBJ2-3; a possible D gene is TRBD1 (6 bases). The CDR3: CASSFGQTDTQYF. The DNA for the CDR3 is TGCGCCAGCAGCTTTGGACAGACAGATACGCAGTATTTT.